These 23 T cell receptor beta chains were sequenced from one sample in a study of beta chain features in type 1 diabetes. Since all of the isolated RNA was reverse transcribed, expressed TCRB transcripts were what got sequenced. Sequencing was performed with immunoSEQ multiplex PCR; in TCRdb, only in-frame clones are kept and a portion is missing. This sample has approximately 100,000 clones, with approximately 39% found just once. Sequencing input: stem cell memory CD4+ T cells from blood. These receptors were obtained from a young woman in good health.

The chain employs TRBV20-1 and TRBJ1-2; D not certain. The CDR3 extends over 11 amino acids. Germline CDR1 is DFQATT and CDR2 is SNEGSKA (reference sequence). CDR3 sequence (DNA): TGCAGCCCCCCGGGAGGCTATGGCTACACCTTC. Translation gives CSPPGGYGYTF.

The sample holds a few counts of this clone. The CDR3 region is CASSRGLAEGTQYF. The DNA of the CDR3 is TGTGCCAGCAGCCGAGGACTAGCGGAGGGGACGCAGTATTTT. The chain carries TRBV14 and TRBJ2-3; 10 nucleotides line up with TRBD2. The CDR3 spans 14 residues. The junction had 7 bases not matched to a gene; V was cut back by 4 bases and J by 9 bases. Germline loops: CDR1 SGHDN, CDR2 FVKESK.

The genes are TRBV5-1 and TRBJ2-1, with a possible D match to TRBD2 (6 bases). Germline V CDR1 and CDR2: SGHRS, YFSETQ. The V gene lost 0 bases and the J gene lost 3 bases, with 13 bases spanning the gap. The CDR3 runs 16 residues. CDR3 residues: CASSLAGLLVYNEQFF. The CDR3 region has the DNA TGCGCCAGCAGCTTGGCTGGACTACTAGTCTACAATGAGCAGTTCTTC.

This clone has more than one count but fewer than ten. The chain is built from TRBV6-1 and TRBJ2-4; the match to TRBD1 covers 7 bases. CDR1 is MNHNS, CDR2 SASEGT, per germline. The CDR3 runs 15 residues. Germline trimming cut 7 bases from V and 0 bases from J; bases unmatched to any gene: 6. CDR3 loop: CASNSGTVAKNIQYF. The CDR3 DNA reads as TGTGCCAGCAACTCCGGGACAGTAGCCAAAAACATTCAGTACTTC.

This sequence joins TRBV2 and TRBJ2-1; D call uncertain. Germline V gene lookup returns CDR1 SNHLY and CDR2 FYNNEI. CDR3 length: 16 amino acids. Trimming removed 4 bases from V and 5 bases from J, with 18 bases in between. The CDR3 spells CASSVSITSNDNEQFF. Here the CDR3 DNA reads TGTGCCAGCAGTGTATCGATCACTTCGAACGACAATGAGCAGTTCTTC.

The rearrangement links TRBV6-5 to TRBJ1-1, with 8 bases fitting TRBD1. V gave up 5 bases and J gave up 5 bases; unmatched junction bases: 4. This CDR3 is built from 13 residues. Germline V gene data show CDR1 as MNHEY and CDR2 as SVGAGI. The CDR3 DNA follows: TGTGCCAGCAGTCTCGACAGGGGAACTGAAGCTTTCTTT. This sequence encodes CASSLDRGTEAFF.

The rearrangement joins TRBV19 to TRBJ2-1; TRBD2 matches at 9 bases. Germline lookup yields CDR1 LNHDA and CDR2 SQIVND (reference sequence). V lost 7 bases and J lost 9; bases outside the gene matches: 16. The CDR3 is 16 amino acids. The CDR3 loop is CASTWFAAGGTGEQFF. For the CDR3, the DNA is TGTGCCAGTACTTGGTTTGCGGCGGGAGGGACGGGTGAGCAGTTCTTC. Variable domain in full (rest from reference TRBV19 and TRBJ2-1): DGGITQSPKYLFRKEGQNVTLSCEQNLNHDAMYWYRQDPGQGLRLIYYSQIVNDFQKGDIAEGYSVSREKKESFPLTVTSAQKNPTAFYLCASTWFAAGGTGEQFFGPGTRLTVL.

CDR3: CASSIEGLAGPSTYEQYF. For the CDR3, the DNA is TGTGCCAGTAGTATAGAAGGACTAGCGGGCCCGTCTACCTACGAGCAGTACTTC. This rearrangement joins TRBV19 to TRBJ2-7, with 11 bases lining up with TRBD2. This CDR3 region has 18 residues. Germline V gene lookup returns CDR1 LNHDA and CDR2 SQIVND (reference sequence). J gave up 2 bases and V 0 bases, and 9 bases lay outside the gene matches. The complete variable domain, with remaining parts taken from reference TRBV19 and TRBJ2-7, reads DGGITQSPKYLFRKEGQNVTLSCEQNLNHDAMYWYRQDPGQGLRLIYYSQIVNDFQKGDIAEGYSVSREKKESFPLTVTSAQKNPTAFYLCASSIEGLAGPSTYEQYFGPGTRLTVT.

The table lists this clone with a few counts. V gene TRBV7-2 combines with J gene TRBJ1-1; 7 bases match TRBD1. The V and J ends lost 6 bases and 1 base, in that order; junction bases with no gene match: 2. Germline lookup yields CDR1 SGHTA and CDR2 FQGNSA. The CDR3 is 13 amino acids. The CDR3 DNA sequence: TGTGCCAGCAGGGACAGGAGGAACACTGAAGCTTTCTTT. Protein: CASRDRRNTEAFF.

The CDR3 DNA is TGTGCTTTGGGACAGGGGTCCTACAATGAGCAGTTCTTC. Translation: CALGQGSYNEQFF. J is TRBJ2-1 and V is TRBV6-1, with TRBD1 matching over 10 bases. This CDR3 has 13 residues. Germline V lookup: CDR1 MNHNS, CDR2 SASEGT.

This clone was recorded a few times. The V and J genes are TRBV27 and TRBJ2-7; TRBD1 matches 9 bases. This CDR3 comprises 13 residues. CDR1 and CDR2 (germline): MNHEY, SMNVEV (reference sequence). Losses at the gene ends were 6 bases for V and 6 bases for J; bases not matched to a gene: 6. The CDR3 region has the DNA TGTGCCAGCAGCGGGGACAGGGCAGGCGAGCAGTACTTC. It is translated as CASSGDRAGEQYF.

The chain uses TRBV2 and TRBJ2-1; D may be TRBD2 (6 bases). V gave up 3 bases and J gave up 4 bases, with 13 bases separating them. CDR1 is SNHLY, CDR2 FYNNEI, per germline. The CDR3 is 15 residues long. The CDR3 is CASSDRAGRYNEQFF. CDR3 nucleotides: TGTGCCAGCAGTGATCGGGCAGGGAGGTACAATGAGCAGTTCTTC.

The chain's CDR3 is CASKKQGQLYNEQFF. The DNA of the CDR3 is TGTGCCAGTAAGAAGCAAGGACAGCTTTACAATGAGCAGTTCTTC. This sequence joins TRBV19 and TRBJ2-1, with D perhaps matching TRBD1 (6 bases). The CDR3 consists of 15 residues. The V end lost 7 bases, the J end lost 4 bases, and 17 bases lay between the germline ends. Germline CDR1 is LNHDA and CDR2 is SQIVND (reference sequence). The whole variable domain, filled in from reference TRBV19 and TRBJ2-1, reads DGGITQSPKYLFRKEGQNVTLSCEQNLNHDAMYWYRQDPGQGLRLIYYSQIVNDFQKGDIAEGYSVSREKKESFPLTVTSAQKNPTAFYLCASKKQGQLYNEQFFGPGTRLTVL.

This clone occurred a few times. The chain has TRBV27 and TRBJ2-2; maybe TRBD2 (6 bases). The V end lost 2 bases, the J end lost 1 base, and 11 bases lay between the germline ends. CDR3 size: 16 residues. Per the germline V gene, CDR1 is MNHEY and CDR2 is SMNVEV (reference sequence). The CDR3 region has the DNA TGTGCCAGCAGTTTAGGTAGCGGACGGAACACCGGGGAGCTGTTTTTT. It specifies CASSLGSGRNTGELFF.

The gene calls are TRBV5-1 and TRBJ2-7; D possibly corresponds to TRBD2 (6 bases). Trimming cost V 4 bases and J 3 bases, with 17 bases left between them. Germline CDR1 is SGHRS and CDR2 is YFSETQ. The CDR3 consists of 15 residues. The CDR3 region is CASSPSGGILYEQYF. CDR3 in DNA: TGCGCCAGCAGCCCTTCCGGCGGGATCCTCTACGAGCAGTACTTC.

This clone was seen only once. The genes are TRBV21-1 and TRBJ2-1; no check of the table's D call, TRBD2, against the DNA was made. TRBV21-1 is a recognized pseudogene. This CDR3 contains 17 residues. For the CDR3, the DNA is TGTGCCAGCAGCAAAGCGCTGATAGCGGCCTCGGGGAATGAGCAGTTCTTC. Translating it yields CASSKALIAASGNEQFF.

This clone was counted a few times. The V call is TRBV28, the J call TRBJ2-7, with D possibly being TRBD2 (7 bases). The CDR3 covers 14 residues. Germline loops: CDR1 MDHEN, CDR2 SYDVKM. V lost 6 bases and J lost 9, with 21 bases in between. In DNA form, the CDR3 reads TGTGCCAGCAGAAGGGGGGGACTCTCACTTGGGCAGTACTTC. Its translation: CASRRGGLSLGQYF.

This clone has a single count. The chain combines TRBV28 with TRBJ1-3, with TRBD1 matching 7 bases. Looked up from germline, CDR1 is MDHEN and CDR2 is SYDVKM. Losses at the gene ends were 6 bases for V and 0 bases for J; bases not matched to a gene: 11. The CDR3 has 17 amino acids. This chain's CDR3 is CASRSGTEFSSGNTIYF. The CDR3 DNA reads as TGTGCCAGCAGATCCGGGACAGAGTTTTCCTCTGGAAACACCATATATTTT.

In this sample, this clone turned up a few times. This chain connects TRBV19 to TRBJ1-4; 9 nucleotides line up with TRBD1. Losses at the gene ends were 5 bases for V and 8 bases for J; bases not matched to a gene: 6. The CDR3 has 14 residues. The V gene's germline CDR1 is LNHDA and CDR2 SQIVND (reference sequence). CDR3 amino acids: CASSSLGQGEKLFF. In nucleotides, the CDR3 is TGTGCCAGTAGTTCCCTTGGACAGGGGGAAAAACTGTTTTTT.

This clone has a handful of counts. The J gene is TRBJ2-5, the V gene TRBV30, with 12 bases fitting TRBD2. CDR1 GTSNPN and CDR2 SVGIG come from the germline V gene (reference sequence). The CDR3 is 15 residues long. Germline trimming cut 2 bases from V and 6 bases from J; bases unmatched to any gene: 7. In DNA, the CDR3 is TGTGCCTGGAGTCGCGGACTAGCGGGAATGAAGACCCAGTACTTC. Protein product: CAWSRGLAGMKTQYF.

Concerning this clone itself: At one end, the junction sequence differs from germline, possibly due to a read error. The chain is built from TRBV6-1 and TRBJ1-1, with a weak D call TRBD1 (6 bases). The length of the CDR3 is 11 residues. Germline V gene sequence: CDR1 MNHNS, CDR2 SASEGT. The CDR3 DNA is TGTGCCAGCAGTGCCACAGGGTTTCCCATGTGG. It specifies CASSATGFPMW.

This clone was detected only a few times. The genes are TRBV7-2 and TRBJ2-7; perhaps TRBD1 as D (5 bases). V was clipped by 7 bases and J by 3 bases, with 19 bases between them. The CDR3 sequence is 15 residues long. Germline V gene data show CDR1 as SGHTA and CDR2 as FQGNSA. The CDR3 reads CASTGLGAGHYEQYF. In DNA, the CDR3 is TGTGCCAGCACCGGATTAGGGGCCGGGCACTACGAGCAGTACTTC.

The chain is built from TRBV28 and TRBJ1-5, with a weak D call TRBD1 (5 bases). V lost 5 bases to trimming and J lost 6 bases, with 20 bases between them. The CDR3 spans 16 residues. Germline CDR1 is MDHEN and CDR2 is SYDVKM. The CDR3 sequence: CASSPAGRTTLQPQHF. CDR3 DNA sequence: TGTGCCAGCAGTCCCGCGGGACGGACTACGCTTCAGCCCCAGCATTTT.